What follows are 2 T cell receptor beta chains derived from one specimen sequenced in a study of blood T cell repertoires in COVID-19. Profiling relied on immunoSEQ multiplex PCR, and the TCRdb table lists in-frame clones only, not all of them. In the table there are about 360,000 clones, around four fifths of which are singletons. Material for sequencing was peripheral blood. These receptors were collected from a man aged 25-40 years with active or convalescent COVID-19.

This clone was detected only once. The chain's CDR3 is CATSDPLAGGYNEQFF. The CDR3 coding sequence is TGTGCCACCAGTGACCCATTGGCGGGGGGTTACAATGAGCAGTTCTTC. J is TRBJ2-1 and V is TRBV24-1; 8 positions match TRBD2. This CDR3 has 16 residues. Trimming removed 4 bases from V and 4 bases from J; junction bases left unmatched: 8. CDR1 is KGHDR, CDR2 SFDVKD, per germline.

This clone was recorded only once. This chain joins TRBV4-1 and TRBJ2-1, with 8 bases matching TRBD2. Germline CDR1 and CDR2: MGHRA and YSYEKL. Trimming took 3 bases from V and 6 from J; bases not matched to a gene: 10. The CDR3 is 16 residues long. CDR3 DNA sequence: TGCGCCAGCAGCCAGCAAGGACGGGGGGGCAGCAATGAGCAGTTCTTC. Its translation is CASSQQGRGGSNEQFF.